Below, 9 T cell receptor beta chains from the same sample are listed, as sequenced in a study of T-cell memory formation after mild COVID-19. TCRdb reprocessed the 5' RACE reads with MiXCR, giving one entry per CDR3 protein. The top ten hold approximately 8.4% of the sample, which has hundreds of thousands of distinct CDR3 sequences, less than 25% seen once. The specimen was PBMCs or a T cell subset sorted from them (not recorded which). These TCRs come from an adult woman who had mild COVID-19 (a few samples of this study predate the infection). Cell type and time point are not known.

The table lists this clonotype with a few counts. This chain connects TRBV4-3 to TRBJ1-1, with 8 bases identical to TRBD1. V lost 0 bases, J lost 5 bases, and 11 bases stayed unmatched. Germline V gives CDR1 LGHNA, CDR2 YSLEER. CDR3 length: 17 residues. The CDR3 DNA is TGCGCCAGCAGCCAAGAATTGGACAGGGAATTTAGTACTGAAGCTTTCTTT. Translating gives CASSQELDREFSTEAFF.

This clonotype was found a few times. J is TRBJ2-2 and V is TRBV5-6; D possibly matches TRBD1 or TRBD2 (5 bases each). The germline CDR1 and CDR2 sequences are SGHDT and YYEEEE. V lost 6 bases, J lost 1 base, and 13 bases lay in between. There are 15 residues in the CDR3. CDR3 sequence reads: CASNTGTVNTGELFF. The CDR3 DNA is TGTGCCAGCAATACCGGGACGGTGAACACCGGGGAGCTGTTTTTT.

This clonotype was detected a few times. Written as DNA, the CDR3 is TGTGCCAGCAGCATCGGTACTGAGCAGTTCTTC. Its translation is CASSIGTEQFF. This chain links TRBV6-5 with TRBJ2-1; D gene unclear. Germline CDR1 is MNHEY and CDR2 is SVGAGI. There are 11 residues in the CDR3. Trimming pared 6 bases from V and 9 bases from J, leaving 9 bases between.

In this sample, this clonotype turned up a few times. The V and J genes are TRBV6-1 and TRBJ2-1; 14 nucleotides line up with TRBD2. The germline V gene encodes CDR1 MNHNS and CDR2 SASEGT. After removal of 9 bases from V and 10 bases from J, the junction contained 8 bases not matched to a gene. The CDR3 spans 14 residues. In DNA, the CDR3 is TGTGCCAGTGCCCCCCGGACTAGCGGGGGGGAGCAGTTCTTC. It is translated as CASAPRTSGGEQFF.

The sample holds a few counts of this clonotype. This CDR3 reads CASGLLGTAYQPQHF. CDR3 in DNA: TGTGCCAGCGGACTCCTTGGGACAGCATATCAGCCCCAGCATTTT. V gene TRBV12-3 or TRBV12-4 combines with J gene TRBJ1-5, with 7 positions matching TRBD1. The CDR3 is made up of 15 amino acids. With 8 bases clipped from V and 5 bases from J, the junction kept 12 bases outside the gene matches.

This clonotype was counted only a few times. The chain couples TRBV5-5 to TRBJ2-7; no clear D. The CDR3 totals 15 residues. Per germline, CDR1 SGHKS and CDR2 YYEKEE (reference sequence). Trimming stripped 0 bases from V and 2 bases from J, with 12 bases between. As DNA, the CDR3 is TGTGCCAGCAGCTTGGACTCCGGTCTCACCTACGAGCAGTACTTC. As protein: CASSLDSGLTYEQYF.

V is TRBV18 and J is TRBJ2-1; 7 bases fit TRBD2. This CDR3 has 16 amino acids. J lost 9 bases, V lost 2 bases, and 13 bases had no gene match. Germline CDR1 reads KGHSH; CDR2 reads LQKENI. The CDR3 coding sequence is TGTGCCAGCTCACCATCTGGCGGCGGGAGTCGTTCTGAGCAGTTCTTC. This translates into CASSPSGGGSRSEQFF.

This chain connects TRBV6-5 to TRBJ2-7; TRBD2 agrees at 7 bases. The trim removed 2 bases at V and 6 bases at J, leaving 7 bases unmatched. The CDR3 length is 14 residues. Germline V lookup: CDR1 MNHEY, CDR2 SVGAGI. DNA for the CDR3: TGTGCCAGCAGTTACGGGGGGGATCGTATCGAGCAGTACTTC. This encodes CASSYGGDRIEQYF.

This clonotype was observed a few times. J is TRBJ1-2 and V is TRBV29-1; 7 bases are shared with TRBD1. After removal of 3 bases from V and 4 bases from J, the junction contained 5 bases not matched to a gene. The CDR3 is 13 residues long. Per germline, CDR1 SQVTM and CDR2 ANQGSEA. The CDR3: CSVDLAGGYGYTF. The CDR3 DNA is TGCAGCGTTGACCTAGCAGGGGGCTATGGCTACACCTTC.